This T cell receptor (beta chain) is drawn from a study of blood T cell repertoires in COVID-19. Study details: Some COVID-19 samples were acute and others convalescent; all came from the United States, Italy and Spain. T cells, B-cell-depleted T cells, or PBMCs supplied cDNA or gDNA.

In the authors' methods: By means of reference gene primer amplification, nucleated cell counts were estimated. Sequenced by immunoSEQ multiplex PCR; TCRdb stores in-frame clones only, minus some. That table furnishes V, J and clone size, whereas the DNA furnished D and trimming. The sample carries approximately 250,000 clones, 80% to 90% recorded once. The CDR3 runs 12 residues. Between the trimmed V and J ends, which lost 2 bases and 6 bases, there was a span of 5 bases. The sequencing input was peripheral blood. This receptor was identified in a man aged 40-49 years who had recovered from COVID-19. V is TRBV12-3 or TRBV12-4 and J is TRBJ1-5; D is unresolved. In DNA form, the CDR3 reads TGTGCCAGCAGTTTATCGGGTCAGCCCCAGCATTTT. Translating it yields CASSLSGQPQHF.